This T cell receptor beta chain was found in a study of identical twins. Overall study results and limits: Beta out-of-frame sequences showed weaker excess sharing between twins. Fewer insertions characterized abundant cord blood beta clonotypes, whereas memory repertoires showed none. The models systematically underestimated how much out-of-frame TCR alpha was shared in monozygotic twins.

Using its own MiXCR run on the 5' RACE reads, TCRdb lists one record per CDR3 protein. The sample yields 200,000 to 250,000 distinct CDR3 sequences, roughly 13% seen once. V gave up 1 base and J gave up 9 bases; unmatched junction bases: 9. The CDR3 length is 15 residues. Per germline, CDR1 DFQATT and CDR2 SNEGSKA (reference sequence). As regards this clonotype: Its antigen is undetermined. This could be a read error, since a much larger clone is one nucleotide away.

The same sample was also studied in work on yellow fever vaccine responses in identical twins.

The sequence was obtained from a woman under 30 in good health. The chain employs TRBV20-1 and TRBJ2-1; 10 bases are a match to TRBD2. The sequenced sample consisted of memory (CD45RO+) T cells sorted from blood. The CDR3 bases are TGCAGTGCTAGAGTCGCGCTAGCGGGAGTAAGTGAGCAGTTCTTC. It specifies CSARVALAGVSEQFF.